Presented here are 30 T cell receptor beta chains from one specimen sequenced in a study of T cell changes during pregnancy in multiple sclerosis. The protocol was immunoSEQ multiplex PCR, while the TCRdb copy is restricted to in-frame clones and leaves out a portion. The top ten clones hold roughly 0.91% of a sample with tens of thousands of clones, less than 95% of them seen once. This specimen consisted of peripheral blood, obtained before pregnancy. These receptors were collected from a female donor with multiple sclerosis, enrolled in a pregnancy study.

The V gene is TRBV6-1, the J gene TRBJ2-3; 11 bases match TRBD2. The length of the CDR3 is 15 residues. Germline values: CDR1 MNHNS, CDR2 SASEGT. V lost 8 bases, J lost 2 bases, and 6 bases stayed unmatched. For the CDR3, the DNA is TGTGCCAGCGGGAGACTAGCGGGGTCCACAGATACGCAGTATTTT. As protein: CASGRLAGSTDTQYF.

This clone showed up just once. The chain carries TRBV6-5 and TRBJ1-1; D may be TRBD1 (6 bases). This CDR3 is 15 amino acids long. V lost 4 bases to trimming and J lost 0 bases, with 12 bases between them. Germline assignment: CDR1 MNHEY and CDR2 SVGAGI. CDR3 sequence reads: CASSSGHTLNTEAFF. The DNA of the CDR3 is TGTGCCAGCAGTTCGGGACACACTCTGAACACTGAAGCTTTCTTT.

The chain links TRBV6-1 to TRBJ1-5, with a possible D match to TRBD1 (5 bases). V lost 3 bases and J lost 0, with 9 bases in between. Germline values: CDR1 MNHNS, CDR2 SASEGT. CDR3 length equals 15 residues. This CDR3 is CASSDWTTSNQPQHF. In DNA form, the CDR3 reads TGTGCCAGCAGTGATTGGACAACTAGCAATCAGCCCCAGCATTTT.

The chain couples TRBV15 to TRBJ2-2, with 8 bases lining up with TRBD2. J was trimmed by 0 bases and V by 9 bases; bases with no gene match: 3. The CDR3 is 14 residues long. From germline, CDR1 is LNHNV and CDR2 YYDKDF (reference sequence). The CDR3 protein is CATGAGANTGELFF. CDR3 in DNA: TGTGCCACTGGAGCGGGGGCGAACACCGGGGAGCTGTTTTTT.

The count of this clone is one. The chain links TRBV18 to TRBJ1-1; possible D gene TRBD1, 5 bases. The CDR3 sequence is 14 residues long. Trimming removed 3 bases at V and 6 bases at J, with 14 bases between. The germline V gene encodes CDR1 KGHSH and CDR2 LQKENI. The CDR3 spells CASSPLQASAEAFF. CDR3 in DNA: TGTGCCAGCTCACCCTTACAGGCTTCGGCTGAAGCTTTCTTT.

The chain recombines TRBV5-1 with TRBJ2-1; 7 bases map to TRBD2. Looked up from germline, CDR1 is SGHRS and CDR2 is YFSETQ. This CDR3 is 16 amino acids long. Trimming removed 5 bases from V and 0 bases from J; junction bases left unmatched: 8. The CDR3 DNA reads as TGCGCCAGCAGGCGGGGGACGGCAAGCTCCTACAATGAGCAGTTCTTC. Residues: CASRRGTASSYNEQFF. The entire variable domain, with the rest obtained from reference TRBV5-1 and TRBJ2-1, is as follows: KAGVTQTPRYLIKTRGQQVTLSCSPISGHRSVSWYQQTPGQGLQFLFEYFSETQRNKGNFPGRFSGRQFSNSRSEMNVSTLELGDSALYLCASRRGTASSYNEQFFGPGTRLTVL.

V gene TRBV19 combines with J gene TRBJ2-1, with 13 positions matching TRBD2. V lost 6 bases to trimming and J lost 1 base; unmatched junction nucleotides: 12. Germline CDR1 and CDR2: LNHDA and SQIVND (reference sequence). The CDR3 covers 19 residues. CDR3 sequence: CASSLRPGLAGQSYNEQFF. For the CDR3, the DNA is TGTGCCAGTAGCCTTCGCCCGGGACTAGCGGGGCAATCCTACAATGAGCAGTTCTTC.

J is TRBJ1-1 and V is TRBV6-1; no definite D call. Germline loops: CDR1 MNHNS, CDR2 SASEGT. CDR3 size: 14 residues. Between the trimmed V and J ends, which lost 7 bases and 0 bases, there was a span of 12 bases. Here the CDR3 DNA reads TGTGCCAGCACTGCCATAGATCTGAACACTGAAGCTTTCTTT. The encoded protein is CASTAIDLNTEAFF.

V and J are TRBV25-1 and TRBJ2-5; 7 bases line up with TRBD2. The CDR3 is 16 amino acids. The V gene end was trimmed by 6 bases and the J gene end by 5 bases; junction bases not matched to a gene: 15. The germline V gene has CDR1 MGHDK and CDR2 SYGVNS. The DNA for the CDR3 is TGTGCCAGCAGGGGGGGGGTTTGGGACTCTTTGGAGACCCAGTACTTC. The encoded protein is CASRGGVWDSLETQYF.

This clone was seen only once. The rearrangement joins TRBV19 to TRBJ2-5; 7 nucleotides match TRBD2. This CDR3 comprises 14 residues. After removal of 5 bases from V and 9 bases from J, the junction contained 12 bases not matched to a gene. Germline CDR1 LNHDA, CDR2 SQIVND (reference sequence). CDR3 sequence reads: CASSLNFPAGAQYF. The DNA for the CDR3 is TGTGCCAGTAGTCTGAACTTCCCCGCGGGGGCCCAGTACTTC. Drawing the rest from reference TRBV19 and TRBJ2-5, the complete variable domain is DGGITQSPKYLFRKEGQNVTLSCEQNLNHDAMYWYRQDPGQGLRLIYYSQIVNDFQKGDIAEGYSVSREKKESFPLTVTSAQKNPTAFYLCASSLNFPAGAQYFGPGTRLLVL.

The rearrangement uses TRBV7-2 and TRBJ1-2, with 8 bases matching TRBD1. The V and J ends lost 4 bases and 1 base, in that order; junction bases with no gene match: 2. Germline CDR1 SGHTA, CDR2 FQGNSA. The CDR3 is 14 amino acids. The CDR3 DNA follows: TGTGCCAGCAGCTCCGGACAGGGTAACTATGGCTACACCTTC. Its protein is CASSSGQGNYGYTF.

This chain joins TRBV18 and TRBJ1-1; the D gene is possibly TRBD1 (6 bases). The V gene's germline CDR1 is KGHSH and CDR2 LQKENI. Trimming shortened V by 4 bases and J by 1 base, and 7 bases separated the two germline ends. The CDR3 has 13 residues. CDR3 nucleotides: TGTGCCAGCTCACTGGGACAGAACACTGAAGCTTTCTTT. As protein: CASSLGQNTEAFF.

The V call is TRBV7-7, the J call TRBJ2-1, with TRBD2 matching 7 bases. V lost 0 bases to trimming and J lost 6 bases; unmatched junction nucleotides: 5. The CDR3 loop spans 15 amino acids. Germline V gives CDR1 SSHAT, CDR2 FNYEAQ (reference sequence). CDR3 amino acids: CASSLAPSGRNEQFF. In DNA form, the CDR3 reads TGTGCCAGCAGCTTAGCACCTAGCGGACGCAATGAGCAGTTCTTC.

This chain joins TRBV5-8 and TRBJ1-5; D is ambiguous. Trimming left V 4 bases short and J 3 bases short, with 11 bases between. Germline CDR1 reads SGHTS; CDR2 reads YDEGEE. The CDR3 length is 14 residues. The CDR3 sequence is CASSVVQLNQPQHF. As DNA, the CDR3 is TGTGCCAGCAGCGTTGTACAGCTCAATCAGCCCCAGCATTTT.

This sequence joins TRBV19 and TRBJ1-1; possibly TRBD1 for D (5 bases). Germline CDR1 LNHDA, CDR2 SQIVND (reference sequence). Trimming cost V 5 bases and J 7 bases, with 17 bases left between them. The CDR3 loop spans 14 amino acids. This chain's CDR3 is CASSPVKGSHEAFF. The CDR3, as DNA: TGTGCCAGTAGTCCCGTCAAGGGGTCCCATGAAGCTTTCTTT.

The V call is TRBV13, the J call TRBJ2-7; the D gene is possibly TRBD1 (5 bases). CDR1 is PRHDT and CDR2 is FYEKMQ in the germline V gene (reference sequence). The CDR3 has 14 residues. The V end was cut by 0 bases, the J end by 2 bases, with 8 bases between. The CDR3 bases are TGTGCCAGCAGCTTAGGGCAGGGCACCTACGAGCAGTACTTC. As protein: CASSLGQGTYEQYF. Variable domain in full (rest from reference TRBV13 and TRBJ2-7): AAGVIQSPRHLIKEKRETATLKCYPIPRHDTVYWYQQGPGQDPQFLISFYEKMQSDKGSIPDRFSAQQFSDYHSELNMSSLELGDSALYFCASSLGQGTYEQYFGPGTRLTVT.

In its sample, this clone was seen a few times. The chain combines TRBV7-9 with TRBJ1-2, with 7 bases that match TRBD1. CDR3 length equals 13 residues. Germline trimming cut 3 bases from V and 8 bases from J; bases unmatched to any gene: 6. CDR1 SEHNR and CDR2 FQNEAQ come from the germline V gene (reference sequence). As DNA, the CDR3 is TGTGCCAGCAGCTTCGACAGGGTCGACGGCTACACCTTC. Amino acids: CASSFDRVDGYTF.

The chain uses TRBV20-1 and TRBJ2-1; D call uncertain. Germline V gene lookup returns CDR1 DFQATT and CDR2 SNEGSKA (reference sequence). The CDR3 consists of 9 residues. V dropped 6 bases and J dropped 7 bases, with 4 bases sitting between them. The CDR3 spells CSASNEQFF. The DNA for the CDR3 is TGCAGTGCGTCGAATGAGCAGTTCTTC.

CDR3 loop: CASSYPGRGTEAFF. The CDR3 DNA is TGTGCCAGCAGTTACCCTGGCAGGGGAACTGAAGCTTTCTTT. The J gene is TRBJ1-1, the V gene TRBV6-6; the D gene is possibly TRBD1 (6 bases). Trimming stripped 2 bases from V and 5 bases from J, with 12 bases between. Germline V gives CDR1 MNHNY, CDR2 SVGAGI (reference sequence). The CDR3 covers 14 residues.

V is TRBV27 and J is TRBJ2-3, with D maybe TRBD1 (6 bases). Germline values: CDR1 MNHEY, CDR2 SMNVEV (reference sequence). V was shortened by 1 base and J by 1 base, with 12 bases between the two germline ends. This CDR3 spans 16 amino acids. DNA for the CDR3: TGTGCCAGCAGTTTATTCAGGGGTTCGGGCACAGATACGCAGTATTTT. Encoded protein: CASSLFRGSGTDTQYF.

The rearrangement joins TRBV19 to TRBJ2-7, with 7 bases identical to TRBD1. The germline CDR1 and CDR2 sequences are LNHDA and SQIVND (reference sequence). Trimming took 2 bases from V and 2 from J; bases not matched to a gene: 6. This CDR3 comprises 15 residues. CDR3 bases: TGTGCCAGTAGTATACACCGGGGACAGCCCTACGAGCAGTACTTC. Its translation: CASSIHRGQPYEQYF.

The rearrangement joins TRBV6-1 to TRBJ1-5; no clear D gene. The germline gives CDR1 MNHNS, CDR2 SASEGT. Trimming shortened V by 5 bases and J by 0 bases, and 11 bases separated the two germline ends. The CDR3 length is 15 residues. The chain's CDR3 is CASSSNIYSNQPQHF. As DNA, the CDR3 is TGTGCCAGCAGTAGTAACATATATAGCAATCAGCCCCAGCATTTT.

The V call is TRBV7-7, the J call TRBJ2-5; no definite D call. V lost 1 base and J 4 bases, leaving 7 bases between the germline ends. The germline V gene encodes CDR1 SSHAT and CDR2 FNYEAQ (reference sequence). The CDR3 spans 13 residues. CDR3 loop: CASSLEAGETQYF. CDR3 DNA: TGTGCCAGCAGCTTAGAAGCCGGAGAGACCCAGTACTTC.

This chain links TRBV11-1 with TRBJ1-6, with D unclear. The CDR3 runs to 16 residues. Deletions cut 5 bases from V and 4 bases from J, with 15 bases between. Per the germline V gene, CDR1 is SGHAT and CDR2 is FQDESV (reference sequence). This CDR3 reads CASSTGKGAYNSPLHF. CDR3 DNA sequence: TGTGCCAGCAGCACGGGAAAGGGTGCTTATAATTCACCCCTCCACTTT.

This clone was counted between two and nine times. The chain employs TRBV7-9 and TRBJ1-1; 7 bases fit TRBD1. The CDR3 is 15 amino acids. From germline, CDR1 is SEHNR and CDR2 FQNEAQ (reference sequence). V dropped 5 bases and J dropped 1; count of bases not matched to a gene: 7. CDR3 nucleotide sequence: TGTGCCAGCAGCACAAACAGGGGCGAGAACACTGAAGCTTTCTTT. As protein: CASSTNRGENTEAFF. Supplemented by reference TRBV7-9 and TRBJ1-1, the full variable domain reads DTGVSQNPRHKITKRGQNVTFRCDPISEHNRLYWYRQTLGQGPEFLTYFQNEAQLEKSRLLSDRFSAERPKGSFSTLEIQRTEQGDSAMYLCASSTNRGENTEAFFGQGTRLTVV.

The V and J genes are TRBV19 and TRBJ1-1; D not resolved. The CDR3 sequence is 12 residues long. Germline V gene lookup returns CDR1 LNHDA and CDR2 SQIVND (reference sequence). The germline V and J ends were trimmed by 3 bases and 7 bases, with 9 bases remaining between them. In DNA form, the CDR3 reads TGTGCCAGTAGTATCCCCCAGATTGAAGCTTTCTTT. It encodes CASSIPQIEAFF.

J is TRBJ2-2 and V is TRBV9; 10 bases match TRBD1. Germline V gene sequence: CDR1 SGDLS, CDR2 YYNGEE. With 0 bases clipped from V and 7 bases from J, the junction kept 3 bases outside the gene matches. The length of the CDR3 is 15 residues. The DNA of the CDR3 is TGTGCCAGCAGCGTAGGACAGGGGGCGGGCGGGGAGCTGTTTTTT. The encoded protein is CASSVGQGAGGELFF.

The chain uses TRBV7-9 and TRBJ2-5; TRBD2 matches at 13 bases. After removal of 5 bases from V and 0 bases from J, the junction contained 6 bases not matched to a gene. In germline, CDR1 is SEHNR, CDR2 FQNEAQ (reference sequence). This CDR3 has 17 residues. The CDR3 reads CASSRTSGGLYQETQYF. For the CDR3, the DNA is TGTGCCAGCAGCCGGACTAGCGGGGGCTTGTACCAAGAGACCCAGTACTTC. The full variable domain, rest sourced from reference TRBV7-9 and TRBJ2-5, is DTGVSQNPRHKITKRGQNVTFRCDPISEHNRLYWYRQTLGQGPEFLTYFQNEAQLEKSRLLSDRFSAERPKGSFSTLEIQRTEQGDSAMYLCASSRTSGGLYQETQYFGPGTRLLVL.

V usage is TRBV4-1 and J usage is TRBJ1-1; possibly TRBD1 for D (5 bases). The V gene's germline CDR1 is MGHRA and CDR2 YSYEKL. V was trimmed by 3 bases and J by 0 bases, leaving 8 bases between them. CDR3 length equals 14 residues. CDR3 nucleotide sequence: TGCGCCAGCAGCCAGGAGACAGTGAACACTGAAGCTTTCTTT. Translation gives CASSQETVNTEAFF.

V and J are TRBV5-1 and TRBJ1-3; the match to TRBD1 covers 9 bases. V trimming: 4 bases; J trimming: 0 bases; junction bases outside the gene matches: 8. Germline V gene lookup returns CDR1 SGHRS and CDR2 YFSETQ. The CDR3 spans 17 residues. The chain's CDR3 is CASSPGQGGLSGNTIYF. The CDR3 DNA sequence: TGCGCCAGCAGCCCGGGACAGGGAGGTCTCTCTGGAAACACCATATATTTT.